These 8 T cell receptor beta chains share one sample of origin, sequenced in a study of T cell changes during pregnancy in multiple sclerosis. The protocol was immunoSEQ multiplex PCR, while the TCRdb copy is restricted to in-frame clones and leaves out a portion. Among about 77,000 clones listed, roughly 91% were seen once. Sample: peripheral blood, taken after pregnancy. The receptors were sampled from a female donor in good health, enrolled as a control in a pregnancy study.

The sample holds one count of this clone. V usage is TRBV6-6 and J usage is TRBJ2-3, with TRBD1 matching over 9 bases. The CDR3 totals 13 residues. The ends lost 6 bases at V and 5 bases at J; junction bases unmatched: 3. The V gene's germline CDR1 is MNHNY and CDR2 SVGAGI (reference sequence). CDR3 DNA: TGTGCCAGCAGGCGACAGGGGGAAGATACGCAGTATTTT. Its protein product is CASRRQGEDTQYF.

V and J are TRBV2 and TRBJ2-7, with a tentative D call TRBD2 (5 bases). CDR1 is SNHLY and CDR2 is FYNNEI in the germline V gene. CDR3 length equals 14 residues. Trimming removed 8 bases at V and 0 bases at J, with 14 bases between. CDR3: CASYRTGSSYEQYF. The CDR3 bases are TGTGCCAGCTACCGGACGGGAAGCTCCTACGAGCAGTACTTC.

V usage is TRBV7-2 and J usage is TRBJ2-7; 14 nucleotides match TRBD2. CDR3 length: 16 residues. Per germline, CDR1 SGHTA and CDR2 FQGNSA. J was trimmed by 9 bases and V by 3 bases; bases with no gene match: 10. The CDR3 DNA is TGTGCCAGCAGCTTGGAGGGGACTAGCGGGAGTTCTGGGCAGTACTTC. It translates to CASSLEGTSGSSGQYF.

This chain uses TRBV5-5 with TRBJ2-1; D is unclear. Per germline, CDR1 SGHKS and CDR2 YYEKEE (reference sequence). Trimming took 0 bases from V and 0 from J, leaving 7 bases between them. This CDR3 region has 15 residues. CDR3 in amino acids: CASSLEAGSYNEQFF. CDR3 nucleotides: TGTGCCAGCAGCTTGGAAGCCGGCTCCTACAATGAGCAGTTCTTC.

V gene TRBV11-2 combines with J gene TRBJ2-1; possibly TRBD2 for D (5 bases). Germline V gene lookup returns CDR1 SGHAT and CDR2 FQNNGV. The CDR3 spans 15 residues. Deletions cut 1 base from V and 4 bases from J, with 11 bases between. The CDR3 is CASSLVFLAYNEQFF. The CDR3 bases are TGTGCCAGCAGCTTAGTGTTTCTAGCTTACAATGAGCAGTTCTTC.

This clone was counted at least ten times. The rearrangement links TRBV5-4 to TRBJ2-7, with 11 bases fitting TRBD1. There are 16 residues in the CDR3. V gave up 0 bases and J gave up 6 bases; unmatched junction bases: 8. Germline V gene sequence: CDR1 SGHNT, CDR2 YYREEE (reference sequence). CDR3 sequence (DNA): TGTGCCAGCAGCTTGGCCTTTGGGACAGGGGGTAGCGAGCAGTACTTC. It codes for CASSLAFGTGGSEQYF. The variable domain in full, completed from reference TRBV5-4 and TRBJ2-7, reads ETGVTQSPTHLIKTRGQQVTLRCSSQSGHNTVSWYQQALGQGPQFIFQYYREEENGRGNFPPRFSGLQFPNYSSELNVNALELDDSALYLCASSLAFGTGGSEQYFGPGTRLTVT.

The chain carries TRBV7-2 and TRBJ2-1; D call uncertain. Trimming left V 1 base short and J 10 bases short, with 11 bases between. The CDR3 contains 13 residues. Germline-derived CDR1 and CDR2 are SGHTA and FQGNSA. CDR3 nucleotide sequence: TGTGCCAGCAGCTTAGACCCCCAGCGCGAGCAGTTCTTC. This sequence encodes CASSLDPQREQFF.

The chain couples TRBV4-1 to TRBJ2-4; TRBD2 is a possible D gene (7 bases). Deletions cut 1 base from V and 5 bases from J, with 12 bases between. This CDR3 has 15 residues. Germline loops: CDR1 MGHRA, CDR2 YSYEKL. The DNA of the CDR3 is TGCGCCAGCAGCCAAGGGAGGGAGGGGGAAAACATTCAGTACTTC. Protein: CASSQGREGENIQYF.